Listed below are T cell receptor beta chains from one sample, sequenced in a study of T cells after yellow fever vaccination. MiXCR, run by TCRdb on the 5' RACE reads, gives a single entry per CDR3 protein. The sample lists roughly 160,000 distinct CDR3 sequences; about a tenth were seen once. The sequences come from CD8+ T cells sorted from PBMCs, collected 45 days after the yellow fever booster vaccination. Source of these receptors: a man in his late teens or twenties who received the YFV17D yellow fever vaccine. Both conserved end residues are part of each CDR3. The D gene is left open where the match is weak. Some rows have no size entry. The others give once, few or many, or a class for an expanded clone.

J gene: TRBJ2-7
V gene: TRBV13
D gene: TRBD1
clone size: few
CDR3 protein: CASSLIDRGHHEQYF
CDR3 DNA: TGTGCCAGCAGCCTAATTGACAGGGGGCACCACGAGCAGTACTTC

J gene: TRBJ2-7
V gene: TRBV2
D gene: NA
clone size: few
CDR3 protein: CASTGRGSPYEQYF
CDR3 DNA: TGTGCCAGCACTGGCAGGGGATCGCCCTACGAGCAGTACTTC

J gene: TRBJ2-5
V gene: TRBV21-1
D gene: NA
clone size: few
CDR3 protein: CASSKVLQTNSSGLAGGPRETQYF
CDR3 DNA: TGTGCCAGCAGCAAAGTTCTTCAAACCAACAGCAGCGGCTTAGCGGGGGGGCCTCGAGAGACCCAGTACTTC

J gene: TRBJ2-3
V gene: TRBV19
D gene: TRBD2
clone size: NA
CDR3 protein: CASSITSGSTDTQYF
CDR3 DNA: TGTGCCAGTAGTATCACTAGCGGTAGCACAGATACGCAGTATTTT

J gene: TRBJ2-2
V gene: TRBV4-1
D gene: NA
clone size: many
CDR3 protein: CASSQQGPGELFF
CDR3 DNA: TGCGCCAGCAGCCAACAAGGTCCGGGGGAGCTGTTTTTT

J gene: TRBJ2-1
V gene: TRBV20-1
D gene: NA
clone size: NA
CDR3 protein: CSAGLGAGPDEQFF
CDR3 DNA: TGCAGTGCTGGTCTGGGGGCAGGGCCCGATGAGCAGTTCTTC

J gene: TRBJ2-3
V gene: TRBV5-4
D gene: TRBD1
clone size: NA
CDR3 protein: CASRAGTENPDTQYF
CDR3 DNA: TGTGCCAGCAGGGCCGGGACAGAGAATCCAGATACGCAGTATTTT

J gene: TRBJ2-1
V gene: TRBV24-1
D gene: NA
clone size: few
CDR3 protein: CATSDLSGSNEQFF
CDR3 DNA: TGTGCCACCAGTGATTTGTCTGGCTCCAATGAGCAGTTCTTC

J gene: TRBJ2-5
V gene: TRBV4-1
D gene: NA
clone size: NA
CDR3 protein: CASSQDTGLSETQYF
CDR3 DNA: TGCGCCAGCAGCCAAGATACCGGACTTTCGGAGACCCAGTACTTC

J gene: TRBJ1-2
V gene: TRBV6-5
D gene: TRBD1
clone size: few
CDR3 protein: CASSPRTGEFNYGYTF
CDR3 DNA: TGTGCCAGCAGTCCCCGGACAGGAGAATTTAACTATGGCTACACCTTC

J gene: TRBJ2-3
V gene: TRBV4-3
D gene: NA
clone size: NA
CDR3 protein: CASGSVTWDTQYF
CDR3 DNA: TGCGCCAGCGGGTCGGTCACTTGGGATACGCAGTATTTT